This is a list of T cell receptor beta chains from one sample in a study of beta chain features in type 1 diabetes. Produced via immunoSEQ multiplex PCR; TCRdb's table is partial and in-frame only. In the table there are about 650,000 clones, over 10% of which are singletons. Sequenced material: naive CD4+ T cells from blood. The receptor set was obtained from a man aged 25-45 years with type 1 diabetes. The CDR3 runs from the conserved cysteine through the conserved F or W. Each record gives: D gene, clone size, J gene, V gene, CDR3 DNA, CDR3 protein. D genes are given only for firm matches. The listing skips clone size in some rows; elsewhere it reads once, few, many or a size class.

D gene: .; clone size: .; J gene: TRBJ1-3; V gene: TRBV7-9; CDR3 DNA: TGTGCCAGCAGCTTAGGACGGACAGTAGGAAACACCATATATTTT; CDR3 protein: CASSLGRTVGNTIYF
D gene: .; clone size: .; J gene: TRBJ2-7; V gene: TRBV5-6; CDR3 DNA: TGTGCCAGCAGCTTGTTCGGGTACGAGCAGTACTTC; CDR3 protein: CASSLFGYEQYF
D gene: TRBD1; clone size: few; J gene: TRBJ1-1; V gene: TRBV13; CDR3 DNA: TGTGCCAGCAGCCTTCGCAATTCGGGACAGGGGGCAACGAACACTGAAGCTTTCTTT; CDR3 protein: CASSLRNSGQGATNTEAFF
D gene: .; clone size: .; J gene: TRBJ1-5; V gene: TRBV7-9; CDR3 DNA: TGTGCCAGCAGCCCCCACGAAGCCGGCGGTCAGCCCCAGCATTTT; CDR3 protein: CASSPHEAGGQPQHF
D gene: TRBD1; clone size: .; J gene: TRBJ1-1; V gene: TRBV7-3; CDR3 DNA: TGTGCCAGCAGCCTAGAGACAGGGGGAGAAGCTTTCTTT; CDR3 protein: CASSLETGGEAFF
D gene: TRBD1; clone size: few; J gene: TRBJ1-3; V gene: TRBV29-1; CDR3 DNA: TGCAGCGCGTCAGGGGGGAGATATGGAAACACCATATATTTT; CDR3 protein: CSASGGRYGNTIYF
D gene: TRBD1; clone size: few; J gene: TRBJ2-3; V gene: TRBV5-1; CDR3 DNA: TGCGCCAGCAGCTACGGGACAGGACCCAGCACAGATACGCAGTATTTT; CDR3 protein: CASSYGTGPSTDTQYF
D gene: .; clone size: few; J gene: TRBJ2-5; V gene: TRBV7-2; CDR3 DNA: TGTGCCAGCAGCTTCGGGTCAACCGGGCAAGAGACCCAGTACTTC; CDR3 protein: CASSFGSTGQETQYF
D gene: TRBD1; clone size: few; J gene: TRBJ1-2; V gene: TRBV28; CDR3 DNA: TGTGCCAGCAGTCCGGGACAGGGTTATGGCTACACCTTC; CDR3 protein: CASSPGQGYGYTF
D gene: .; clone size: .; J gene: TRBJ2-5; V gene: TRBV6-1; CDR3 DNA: TGTGCCAGCAGTGAAGGGTTAGAGACCCAGTACTTC; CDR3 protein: CASSEGLETQYF
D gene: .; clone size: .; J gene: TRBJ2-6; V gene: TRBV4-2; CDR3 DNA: TGTGCCAGCAGCCAAGAGGCCGGGGCTGGGGCCAACGTCCTGACTTTC; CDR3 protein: CASSQEAGAGANVLTF
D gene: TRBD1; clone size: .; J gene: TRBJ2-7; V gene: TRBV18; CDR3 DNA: TGTGCCAGCTCCCCCGGGACAGGGTTCTCCTACGAGCAGTACTTC; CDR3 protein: CASSPGTGFSYEQYF
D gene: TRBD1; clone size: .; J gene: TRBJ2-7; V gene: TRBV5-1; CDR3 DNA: TGCGCCAGCAGCACCAGACAGGGTAATTACGAGCAGTACTTC; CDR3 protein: CASSTRQGNYEQYF
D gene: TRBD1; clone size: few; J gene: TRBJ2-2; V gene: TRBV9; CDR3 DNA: TGTGCCAGCAGCGTAGAGGGGACAGGGTTCGACGGGACCGGGGAGCTGTTTTTT; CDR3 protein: CASSVEGTGFDGTGELFF
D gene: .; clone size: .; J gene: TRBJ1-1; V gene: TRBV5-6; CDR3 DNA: TGTGCCAGCAGCAACCTGCCGGGACAAGTAAACACTGAAGCTTTCTTT; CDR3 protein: CASSNLPGQVNTEAFF
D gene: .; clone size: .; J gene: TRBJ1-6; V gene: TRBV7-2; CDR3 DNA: TGTGCCAGCAGCTTCTACTCCGGGGCCGGCGATTCACCCCTCCACTTT; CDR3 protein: CASSFYSGAGDSPLHF
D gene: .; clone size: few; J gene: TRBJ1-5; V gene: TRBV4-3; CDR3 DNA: TGCGCCAGCAGCCAAGGCCTGGGCCTAGGGCAGCCCCAGCATTTT; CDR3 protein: CASSQGLGLGQPQHF
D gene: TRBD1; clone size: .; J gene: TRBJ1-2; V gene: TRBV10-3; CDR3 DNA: TGTGCCATCAGCTCCAGGGGGACGAGCTATGGCTACACCTTC; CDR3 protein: CAISSRGTSYGYTF
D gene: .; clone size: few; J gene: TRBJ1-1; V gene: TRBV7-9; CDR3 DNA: TGTGCCAGCAGCTTACCGGGGACCACTGAAGCTTTCTTT; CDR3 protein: CASSLPGTTEAFF
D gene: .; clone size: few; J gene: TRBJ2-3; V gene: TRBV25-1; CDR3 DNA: TGTGCCAGCAGTGAAGGTCTGGAGGAGAACACAGATACGCAGTATTTT; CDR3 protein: CASSEGLEENTDTQYF
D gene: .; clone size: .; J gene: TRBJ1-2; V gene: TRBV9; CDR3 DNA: TGTGCCAGCAGTCTGGGAACTAGGACTATCGGGACGACGGTTGAAGGATGGCTACGCTACACCTTC; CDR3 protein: CASSLGTRTIGTTVEGWLRYTF
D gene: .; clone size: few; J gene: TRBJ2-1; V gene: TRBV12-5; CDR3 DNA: TGTGCTAGTGGTTTGGATATAGGGGGCAATGAGCAGTTCTTC; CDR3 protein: CASGLDIGGNEQFF
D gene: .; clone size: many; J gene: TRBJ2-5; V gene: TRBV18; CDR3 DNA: TGTGCCAGCTCACCTCAAGAGACCCAGTACTTC; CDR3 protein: CASSPQETQYF
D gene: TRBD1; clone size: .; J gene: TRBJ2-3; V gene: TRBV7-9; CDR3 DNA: TGTGCCAGCAGCCCCCGGGACAGGCTCACAGATACGCAGTATTTT; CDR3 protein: CASSPRDRLTDTQYF
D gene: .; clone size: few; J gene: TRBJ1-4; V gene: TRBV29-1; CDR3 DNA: TGCAGCGTTGAGTGGGCGGCTAATGAAAAACTGTTTTTT; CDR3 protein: CSVEWAANEKLFF
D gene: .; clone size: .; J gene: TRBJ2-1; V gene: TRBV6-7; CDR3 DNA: TGTGCCAGCAGTTACTCGAAGGCTTTGGGACCCGTTTGGCAGTTCTTC; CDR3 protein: CASSYSKALGPVWQFF
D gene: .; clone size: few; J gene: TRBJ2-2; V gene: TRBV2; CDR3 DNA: TGTGCCAGCAGTGGTAGGGACAACACCGGGGAGCTGTTTTTT; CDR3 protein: CASSGRDNTGELFF
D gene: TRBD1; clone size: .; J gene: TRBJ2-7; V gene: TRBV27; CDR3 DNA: TGTGCCAGCAGTCACAGACAGGGAAGCTCCTACGAGCAGTACTTC; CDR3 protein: CASSHRQGSSYEQYF
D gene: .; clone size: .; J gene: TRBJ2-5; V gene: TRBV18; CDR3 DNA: TGTGCCAGCTCACCACCGTCCCCAGAGACCCAGTACTTC; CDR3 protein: CASSPPSPETQYF
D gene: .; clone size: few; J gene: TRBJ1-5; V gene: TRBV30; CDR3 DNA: TGTGCCTGGAGTGTAAATACGGGGACGGGTTGGCCCCAGCATTTT; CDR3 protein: CAWSVNTGTGWPQHF
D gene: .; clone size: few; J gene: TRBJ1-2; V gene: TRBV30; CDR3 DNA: TGTGCCTGGAGGGCCTGGGGTAACTATGGCTACACCTTC; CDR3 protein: CAWRAWGNYGYTF
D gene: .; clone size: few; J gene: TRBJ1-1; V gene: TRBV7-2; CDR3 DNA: TGTGCCAGCAGCTTAGACCCCCCCGCTGAAGCTTTCTTT; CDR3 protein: CASSLDPPAEAFF
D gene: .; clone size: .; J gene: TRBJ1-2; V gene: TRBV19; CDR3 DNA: TGTGCCAGTAGCCAGGACAGAGCTAACTATGGCTACACCTTC; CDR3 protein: CASSQDRANYGYTF
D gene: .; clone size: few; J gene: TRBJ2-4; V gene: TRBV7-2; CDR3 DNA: TGTGCCAGCAGCTTAGTCAGGGAGGACATTCAGTACTTC; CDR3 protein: CASSLVREDIQYF
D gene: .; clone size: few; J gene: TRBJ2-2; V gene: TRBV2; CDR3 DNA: TGTGCCAGCAGTGTAGTCAGGGACACCGGGGAGCTGTTTTTT; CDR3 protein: CASSVVRDTGELFF
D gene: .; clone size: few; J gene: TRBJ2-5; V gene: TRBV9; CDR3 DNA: TGTGCCAGCAGCGTTGGACTGAAAGAGACCCAGTACTTC; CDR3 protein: CASSVGLKETQYF
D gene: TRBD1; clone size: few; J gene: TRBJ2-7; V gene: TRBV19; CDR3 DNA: TGTGCCAGTAGTGATCCGGGACAGCTAGCCTACGAGCAGTACTTC; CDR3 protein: CASSDPGQLAYEQYF
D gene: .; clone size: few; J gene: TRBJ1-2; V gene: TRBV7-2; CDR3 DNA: TGTGCCAGCAGCTTAGGATGGGGCGAAGGCTACACCTTC; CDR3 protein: CASSLGWGEGYTF
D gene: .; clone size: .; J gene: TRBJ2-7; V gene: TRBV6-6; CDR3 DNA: TGTGCCAGCAGTTACGTAGGCTCCGTCTCCTACGAGCAGTACTTC; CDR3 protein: CASSYVGSVSYEQYF
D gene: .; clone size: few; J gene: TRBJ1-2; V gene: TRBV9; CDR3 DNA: TGTGCCAGCAGCTCTAAGGGCCGGGCGGCCTATGGCTACACCTTC; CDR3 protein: CASSSKGRAAYGYTF
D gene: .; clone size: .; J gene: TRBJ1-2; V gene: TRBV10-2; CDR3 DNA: TGCGCCAGCAGTGGACAGGAACGATATGGCTACACCTTC; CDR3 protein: CASSGQERYGYTF
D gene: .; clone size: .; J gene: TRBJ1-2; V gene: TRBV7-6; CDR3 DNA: TGTGCCAGCAGCTCTAACTATGGCTACACCTTC; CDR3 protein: CASSSNYGYTF
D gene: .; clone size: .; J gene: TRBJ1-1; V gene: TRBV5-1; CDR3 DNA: TGCGCCAGCAGCTTGGTTTCCGGGCCGGTCACTGAAGCTTTCTTT; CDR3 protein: CASSLVSGPVTEAFF
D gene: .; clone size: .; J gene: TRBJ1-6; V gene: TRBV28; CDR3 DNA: TGTGCCAGCGACACGGGCCAAAGGGTAAATTCACCCCTCCACTTT; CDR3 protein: CASDTGQRVNSPLHF
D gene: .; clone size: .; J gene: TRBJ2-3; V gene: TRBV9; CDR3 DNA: TGTGCCAGCAGCGTAGTTGGAGACGAAGGTACGCAGTATTTT; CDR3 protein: CASSVVGDEGTQYF
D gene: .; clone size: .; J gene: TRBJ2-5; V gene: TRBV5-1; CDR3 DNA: TGCGCCAGCAGCTTAAGGGACGGCGCACAAGAGACCCAGTACTTC; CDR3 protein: CASSLRDGAQETQYF
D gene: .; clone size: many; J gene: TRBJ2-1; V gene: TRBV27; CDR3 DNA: TGTGCCAACGAATACCAGGGAGTGCAGTTCTTC; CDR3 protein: CANEYQGVQFF
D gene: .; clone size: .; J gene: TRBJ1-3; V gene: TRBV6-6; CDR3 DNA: TGTGCCAGCAGTTACGACGGGTTATCTGGAAACACCATATATTTT; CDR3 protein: CASSYDGLSGNTIYF
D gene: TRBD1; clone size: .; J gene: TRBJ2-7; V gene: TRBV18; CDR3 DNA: TGTGCCAGCTCACCCGGACAGGCCGGATCCTACGAGCAGTACTTC; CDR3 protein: CASSPGQAGSYEQYF
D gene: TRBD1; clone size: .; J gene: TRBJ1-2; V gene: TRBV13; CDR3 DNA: TGTGCCAGCAGCTTAGTTTCAGGGGGAGGTGGCTACACCTTC; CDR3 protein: CASSLVSGGGGYTF